A selection of T cell receptor beta chains follows, all from one sample in a study of T cells in Graves' hyperthyroidism and ophthalmopathy. Using its own MiXCR run on the multiplex PCR reads, TCRdb lists one record per CDR3 protein. The table has roughly 500,000 distinct CDR3 sequences, roughly 50% seen once. Sample: peripheral blood or thyroid tissue (not recorded which). These TCRs come from an adult woman with Graves' disease, either hyperthyroidism or ophthalmopathy (not recorded which). Both conserved end residues are part of each CDR3. Each record gives: clone size, V gene, D gene, J gene, CDR3 protein, CDR3 DNA. A D gene is named only where the DNA matches it firmly. Not all rows give a size; the values are once, few, many and, for expanded clones, a class.

>.|TRBV29-1|.|TRBJ1-5
CSVREGGGNNQPQHF
TGCAGCGTTCGGGAGGGGGGGGGGAATAATCAGCCCCAGCATTTT
>.|TRBV14|TRBD1|TRBJ1-1
CASSQQLGQGALAFF
TGTGCCAGCAGCCAACAATTGGGACAGGGGGCTTTGGCTTTCTTT
>few|TRBV20-1|.|TRBJ1-1
CSARFGILGTEAFF
TGCAGTGCTAGGTTTGGGATTCTAGGGACTGAAGCTTTCTTT
>.|TRBV10-3|.|TRBJ2-5
CAIKQGDYQETQYF
TGTGCCATCAAACAAGGGGACTACCAAGAGACCCAGTACTTC
>.|TRBV29-1|.|TRBJ2-3
CSVSLGTDTQYF
TGCAGCGTTTCCCTAGGGACAGATACGCAGTATTTT
>many|TRBV5-1|.|TRBJ1-1
CASSLGSSNTEAFF
TGCGCCAGCAGCTTAGGAAGTTCGAACACTGAAGCTTTCTTT
>few|TRBV28|.|TRBJ1-1
CASSLTFRRNTEAFF
TGTGCCAGCAGTTTAACATTTCGGCGGAACACTGAAGCTTTCTTT
>many|TRBV5-6|.|TRBJ2-7
CASSPDLSDEQYF
TGTGCCAGCAGCCCGGACCTTTCGGACGAGCAGTACTTC
>few|TRBV7-2|TRBD1|TRBJ2-7
CASRLGDRVYEQYF
TGTGCCAGCAGATTGGGGGACAGGGTCTACGAGCAGTACTTC
>.|TRBV5-1|TRBD1|TRBJ1-3
CASSPMTGGNTIYF
TGCGCCAGCAGCCCCATGACAGGGGGAAACACCATATATTTT
>.|TRBV7-3|.|TRBJ2-7
CASSLGGQEQYF
TGTGCCAGCAGCTTAGGAGGACAAGAGCAGTACTTC
>.|TRBV7-3|.|TRBJ1-1
CASSSRLAGGTEAFF
TGTGCCAGCAGCTCCAGACTAGCGGGGGGCACTGAAGCTTTCTTT
>many|TRBV6-5|.|TRBJ1-2
CASSQQSSNYGYTF
TGTGCCAGCAGCCAGCAATCAAGTAACTATGGCTACACCTTC
>many|TRBV5-1|.|TRBJ1-5
CASSSPGYGVWETNQPQHF
TGCGCCAGCAGCTCCCCGGGGTATGGGGTATGGGAGACCAATCAGCCCCAGCATTTT
>.|TRBV5-1|TRBD1|TRBJ2-5
CASSFYRGLGARETQYF
TGTGCCAGCAGCTTCTACAGGGGGCTTGGGGCGCGAGAGACCCAGTACTTC
>.|TRBV5-1|.|TRBJ2-7
CASSLDRNRYEQYF
TGCGCCAGCAGCTTGGACCGGAACCGCTACGAGCAGTACTTC
>.|TRBV6-1|.|TRBJ1-1
CASSEAAWDWGTEAFF
TGTGCCAGCAGTGAAGCGGCTTGGGACTGGGGTACTGAAGCTTTCTTT
>few|TRBV29-1|.|TRBJ1-1
CSVKRDTTTEAFF
TGCAGCGTAAAAAGGGACACAACCACTGAAGCTTTCTTT
>many|TRBV7-9|TRBD1|TRBJ1-2
CASSGGTAYGYTF
TGTGCCAGCAGCGGCGGGACAGCCTATGGCTACACCTTC
>.|TRBV7-2|.|TRBJ1-5
CASSFKGLGQPQHF
TGTGCCAGCAGCTTCAAGGGCCTGGGTCAGCCCCAGCATTTT
>.|TRBV24-1|TRBD2|TRBJ2-7
CATSGGLAGDEQYF
TGTGCCACCAGTGGGGGACTAGCGGGAGACGAGCAGTACTTC
>many|TRBV6-5|TRBD1|TRBJ2-7
CASSLTGAFSEQYF
TGTGCCAGCAGTCTGACAGGGGCGTTCTCCGAGCAGTACTTC
>.|TRBV5-1|.|TRBJ1-1
CASSLSQGGYDTEAFF
TGCGCCAGCAGCTTGTCCCAAGGGGGTTATGACACTGAAGCTTTCTTT
>many|TRBV12-3/TRBV12-4|TRBD1|TRBJ1-6
CASTGQSNSPLHF
TGTGCCAGCACGGGACAGAGTAATTCACCCCTCCACTTT
>few|TRBV10-2|TRBD1|TRBJ1-6
CASGVGQGNSPLHF
TGCGCCAGCGGGGTAGGACAGGGGAATTCACCCCTCCACTTT
>many|TRBV7-9|TRBD1|TRBJ1-3
CASSTGVFSGNTIYF
TGTGCCAGTTCGACAGGGGTGTTTTCTGGAAACACCATATATTTT
>many|TRBV5-1|.|TRBJ1-1
CASSPPGLEVGNTEAFF
TGCGCCAGCAGCCCCCCGGGACTGGAAGTCGGGAACACTGAAGCTTTCTTT
>few|TRBV27|.|TRBJ2-7
CASSWAASSYEQYF
TGTGCCAGCAGTTGGGCGGCTAGCTCCTACGAGCAGTACTTC